This T cell receptor beta chain was sequenced for a study of blood T cell repertoires in COVID-19. Generated by immunoSEQ multiplex PCR, the TCRdb table keeps only in-frame clones and is missing some. The table lists approximately 280,000 clones, around 91% of them singletons. Germline CDR1 SGDLS, CDR2 YYNGEE. The ends were cut back, 5 bases at V and 2 bases at J, with 6 bases in the middle. CDR3 length: 12 residues. Sequencing was carried out using peripheral blood. The chain has TRBV9 and TRBJ2-3; D remains ambiguous. The source is a woman between 55 and 75 years old with acute or convalescent COVID-19. The CDR3 sequence is CASRALTDTQYF. For the CDR3, the DNA is TGTGCCAGCAGAGCCCTCACAGATACGCAGTATTTT.